Only a few counts were recorded for the clone carrying this T cell receptor (beta chain). As yet, its antigen is unknown. A mixed TRB-A/B primer pool amplified rearranged TRB by multiplex touch-down PCR. MiXCR was run by TCRdb on the multiplex PCR reads, yielding one entry per CDR3 protein. The repertoire has approximately 2,500 distinct CDR3 sequences, about 32% of them found once; the top ten carry roughly 28%. The sample originates from a study of T cell repertoires in aging, cancer and after chemotherapy. Study details: Glioblastoma patients receiving temozolomide-based therapy gave paired samples before and after chemotherapy. Overall study findings and caveats: Untreated cancer patients had significantly lower blood TCR diversity than age-matched healthy donors. Healthy donors lost TCR diversity with age mainly through richness, cancer patients through richness and evenness. Median generation probability rose over the chemotherapy interval in each cancer cohort, suggesting rebound thymic output.

The V end was cut by 3 bases, the J end by 12 bases, with 9 bases between. This CDR3 has 11 residues. The template was genomic DNA from peripheral blood, not RNA. The sequenced sample consisted of blood. This chain joins TRBV12-3 or TRBV12-4 and TRBJ2-1; D is unclear. The clonotype originates from a human donor with a solid tumor. CDR3 protein: CASSFGVGQFF. CDR3 nucleotides: TGTGCCAGCAGTTTTGGAGTTGGGCAGTTCTTC.